The present entry profiles one TCR beta chain with its context. The antigen is not known. This CDR3 has 14 amino acids. The ends were cut back, 1 base at V and 5 bases at J, with 8 bases in the middle. These data are taken from a study of yellow fever vaccine responses in identical twins. General observations from the study: Reports say the vaccine T cell response in twins looked partly convergent and partly personalized.

TCRdb ran MiXCR on the RT-PCR reads and lists one entry per CDR3 protein. The sample gives almost 9,000 distinct CDR3 sequences, roughly 84% of which show up once; 2.1% is in the top ten. J is TRBJ1-4 and V is TRBV12-3 or TRBV12-4, with no clear D. The receptor comes from a woman between 18 and 30 years old who received the yellow fever vaccine. This material consisted of T cells from blood (PBMCs), unsorted or a sorted subset (not recorded which), taken before or after yellow fever vaccination (not recorded which). DNA for the CDR3: TGTGCCAGCAGTTTAGGCTACAGAAATGAAAAACTGTTTTTT. This gives the protein CASSLGYRNEKLFF.